The 18 T cell receptor beta chains reported below all come from one sample, sequenced in a study of cytomegalovirus exposure and HLA in healthy donors listed by TCRdb under 2017. The library was made by the immunoSEQ multiplex PCR assay. For the multiplex PCR, a mixture combining 60 forward primers for TCR Vbeta segments and 13 reverse primers for TCR Jbeta segments was used. TCRdb limited this immuneACCESS table to in-frame rearrangements with V and J called. A share of clones is missing; checked studies link under half to unresolved V genes, and the rest is unexplained. For this sample there are 200,000 to 250,000 clones; around 75% appear just once. The top ten clonotypes cover approximately 1.9% of the sample. The source material was PBMCs. These receptors were collected from a woman aged 30 to 39 in good health and CMV-seronegative.

In its sample, this clone was seen a few times. The chain recombines TRBV7-6 with TRBJ2-1, with TRBD2 identical over 11 bases. V trimming: 5 bases; J trimming: 1 base; junction bases outside the gene matches: 10. CDR3 length: 18 amino acids. Germline V gene data show CDR1 as SGHVS and CDR2 as FNYEAQ. CDR3: CASSPDLIAGGSYNEQFF. The CDR3 nucleotides read TGTGCCAGCAGCCCCGATTTGATAGCGGGAGGGTCCTACAATGAGCAGTTCTTC.

The chain carries TRBV19 and TRBJ1-2; D not certain. V lost 2 bases to trimming and J lost 4 bases, with 8 bases between them. This CDR3 is 13 amino acids long. The V gene's germline CDR1 is LNHDA and CDR2 SQIVND (reference sequence). In DNA form, the CDR3 reads TGTGCCAGTAGTATAAGCAACCCCTATGGCTACACCTTC. Encoded protein: CASSISNPYGYTF. The full variable domain, in which reference TRBV19 and TRBJ1-2 provide the parts outside the CDR3, is DGGITQSPKYLFRKEGQNVTLSCEQNLNHDAMYWYRQDPGQGLRLIYYSQIVNDFQKGDIAEGYSVSREKKESFPLTVTSAQKNPTAFYLCASSISNPYGYTFGSGTRLTVV.

The V and J genes are TRBV5-8 and TRBJ1-2, with TRBD1 matching over 7 bases. The CDR3 runs 15 residues. The junction had 10 bases not matched to a gene; V was cut back by 4 bases and J by 4 bases. Germline V lookup: CDR1 SGHTS, CDR2 YDEGEE. The CDR3 is CASSRLGTDLYGYTF. CDR3 sequence (DNA): TGTGCCAGCAGCCGCCTCGGGACAGACCTCTATGGCTACACCTTC.

This clone was seen only a few times. The chain recombines TRBV10-2 with TRBJ2-1; TRBD1 matches at 7 bases. CDR3 size: 14 residues. From germline, CDR1 is WSHSY and CDR2 SAAADI. The V gene end was trimmed by 3 bases and the J gene end by 13 bases; junction bases not matched to a gene: 12. The CDR3 nucleotides are TGCGCCAGCAGTGACTCCACAGGGGACGCCAGACAGTTCTTC. Protein: CASSDSTGDARQFF.

The V and J genes are TRBV5-1 and TRBJ2-1; TRBD2 aligns across 7 bases. CDR1 and CDR2 from the germline V gene are SGHRS and YFSETQ. This CDR3 has 14 amino acids. V shed 0 bases and J 6 bases; nucleotides not matched to a gene: 3. CDR3 in DNA: TGCGCCAGCAGCTTGGAGCGGGGCACCAATGAGCAGTTCTTC. It encodes CASSLERGTNEQFF.

The chain carries TRBV11-3 and TRBJ2-2; D not certain. CDR1 SGHNT and CDR2 YENEEA come from the germline V gene. The CDR3 length is 14 residues. Trimming stripped 5 bases from V and 6 bases from J, with 13 bases between. The DNA for the CDR3 is TGTGCCAGCAGCCCCACCCCAGGTCCCGGGGAGCTGTTTTTT. This sequence encodes CASSPTPGPGELFF.

This clone was seen only a few times. The chain employs TRBV9 and TRBJ1-2; D uncertain. Germline values: CDR1 SGDLS, CDR2 YYNGEE. CDR3 size: 13 residues. V lost 3 bases and J 1 base, leaving 7 bases between the germline ends. The CDR3 sequence is CASSGTDNYGYTF. In nucleotides, the CDR3 is TGTGCCAGCAGCGGAACAGATAACTATGGCTACACCTTC.

This clone was seen more than once but under ten times. This CDR3 is CASSFWELRGSYGYTF. Written as DNA, the CDR3 is TGTGCCAGCAGCTTCTGGGAGCTCAGGGGATCCTATGGCTACACCTTC. The J gene is TRBJ1-2, the V gene TRBV7-3, with D perhaps TRBD1 (6 bases). The germline V and J ends were trimmed by 3 bases and 4 bases, with 18 bases remaining between them. CDR1 is SGHTA, CDR2 FQGTGA, per germline. This CDR3 comprises 16 residues.

V gene TRBV5-1 combines with J gene TRBJ1-3; D call uncertain. With 0 bases removed from V and 0 bases from J, the gap between germline ends came to 10 bases. The CDR3 contains 16 residues. Germline V lookup: CDR1 SGHRS, CDR2 YFSETQ. This CDR3 is CASSLVAGSSGNTIYF. The CDR3 DNA follows: TGCGCCAGCAGCTTGGTGGCGGGGTCCTCTGGAAACACCATATATTTT.

The chain carries TRBV9 and TRBJ1-2; no clear D. CDR1 and CDR2 (germline): SGDLS, YYNGEE. Trimming took off 0 bases at V and 0 bases at J, with 3 bases between the two ends. This CDR3 comprises 13 residues. This CDR3 reads CASSVVTNYGYTF. The CDR3 bases are TGTGCCAGCAGCGTAGTAACTAACTATGGCTACACCTTC.

The chain has TRBV30 and TRBJ2-1; no clear D gene. The germline CDR1 and CDR2 sequences are GTSNPN and SVGIG (reference sequence). V lost 0 bases and J lost 7, with 34 bases in between. The CDR3 totals 21 residues. The DNA for the CDR3 is TGTGCCTGGAGTGTACTTCGGAGTCCCTCTGTCTGGGTGCCGAATAATAATGAGCAGTTCTTC. Translating it yields CAWSVLRSPSVWVPNNNEQFF.

This clone was found a few times. The chain joins TRBV7-3 to TRBJ1-1; D not certain. This CDR3 comprises 13 residues. CDR1 and CDR2 (germline): SGHTA, FQGTGA. V gave up 5 bases and J gave up 2 bases, with 9 bases separating them. CDR3: CASSTQVNTEAFF. DNA for the CDR3: TGTGCCAGCAGCACCCAGGTTAACACTGAAGCTTTCTTT.

As concerns this clone: One junction end does not reproduce the germline sequence, and a read error may be involved. The chain employs TRBV7-9 and TRBJ1-1; D gene unclear. The CDR3 runs 13 residues. Germline V CDR1 and CDR2: SEHNR, FQNEAQ (reference sequence). DNA of the CDR3: TGTTCCAGCAGCTTAGTGGCGGACTCGGGGGCTTTCTTT. As protein: CSSSLVADSGAFF.

The rearrangement uses TRBV7-9 and TRBJ1-1, with D tentatively TRBD1 (5 bases). Per the germline V gene, CDR1 is SEHNR and CDR2 is FQNEAQ (reference sequence). The CDR3 spans 11 residues. V lost 7 bases to trimming and J lost 6 bases, with 9 bases between them. This CDR3 reads CASIRGAEAFF. CDR3 sequence (DNA): TGTGCCAGCATCCGGGGGGCTGAAGCTTTCTTT. The full variable domain, completed using reference TRBV7-9 and TRBJ1-1, is DTGVSQNPRHKITKRGQNVTFRCDPISEHNRLYWYRQTLGQGPEFLTYFQNEAQLEKSRLLSDRFSAERPKGSFSTLEIQRTEQGDSAMYLCASIRGAEAFFGQGTRLTVV.

This clone was picked up a small number of times. The same CDR3 arises from other DNA sequences in this sample as well. CDR3 coding DNA: TGTGCCAGCAGTCCACAGGGTGGTACTGAAGCTTTCTTT. Translating it yields CASSPQGGTEAFF. V and J are TRBV6-1 and TRBJ1-1; possible D gene TRBD1, 6 bases. Germline V gene data show CDR1 as MNHNS and CDR2 as SASEGT. This CDR3 spans 13 amino acids. Trimming removed 5 bases at V and 5 bases at J, with 12 bases between.

The CDR3: CASGLAGGGEETQYF. The CDR3 DNA reads TGTGCTAGTGGTTTGGCGGGAGGAGGGGAGGAGACCCAGTACTTC. The chain combines TRBV12-5 with TRBJ2-5; 7 bases are shared with TRBD2. The ends lost 1 base at V and 5 bases at J; junction bases unmatched: 7. This CDR3 contains 15 residues. Germline V gives CDR1 LGHNT, CDR2 FRNRAP. The whole variable domain, filled in from reference TRBV12-5 and TRBJ2-5, reads DARVTQTPRHKVTEMGQEVTMRCQPILGHNTVFWYRQTMMQGLELLAYFRNRAPLDDSGMPKDRFSAEMPDATLATLKIQPSEPRDSAVYFCASGLAGGGEETQYFGPGTRLLVL.

The chain carries TRBV2 and TRBJ2-2; TRBD2 aligns across 9 bases. This CDR3 has 14 amino acids. With 8 bases clipped from V and 6 bases from J, the junction kept 7 bases outside the gene matches. Germline assignment: CDR1 SNHLY and CDR2 FYNNEI. The CDR3: CASRWTSVAGELFF. In DNA, the CDR3 is TGTGCCAGCCGATGGACTAGCGTTGCCGGGGAGCTGTTTTTT. The whole variable domain, remainder taken from reference TRBV2 and TRBJ2-2, is EPEVTQTPSHQVTQMGQEVILRCVPISNHLYFYWYRQILGQKVEFLVSFYNNEISEKSEIFDDQFSVERPDGSNFTLKIRSTKLEDSAMYFCASRWTSVAGELFFGEGSRLTVL.

The genes are TRBV10-2 and TRBJ1-2, with D possibly being TRBD1 (5 bases). The germline V gene has CDR1 WSHSY and CDR2 SAAADI. Trimming removed 2 bases from V and 3 bases from J, with 7 bases in between. The CDR3 has 13 amino acids. For the CDR3, the DNA is TGCGCCAGCAGTGAGGGGGCCTACTATGGCTACACCTTC. It translates to CASSEGAYYGYTF.